This T cell receptor (beta chain) came from a study of blood T cell repertoires in COVID-19. Germline CDR1 and CDR2: SEHNR and FQNEAQ (reference sequence). The CDR3 contains 16 residues. Trimming took 7 bases from V and 5 from J, leaving 21 bases between them. Clones were sequenced by immunoSEQ multiplex PCR, and TCRdb holds only the in-frame ones, with some missing. Here the sample spans about 290,000 clones, around four fifths being singletons. This receptor was taken from a woman between 50 and 59 years old with active or convalescent COVID-19. The chain employs TRBV7-9 and TRBJ2-1, with a tentative D call TRBD2 (6 bases). The sequencing input was peripheral blood. The DNA for the CDR3 is TGTGCCAGCAACAACCCCTTGGTCCGGAGGGACAATGAGCAGTTCTTC. It is translated as CASNNPLVRRDNEQFF.